The sequence of this TCR beta chain was determined in a study of OX40 agonist ivuxolimab in advanced cancers. The study, taken as a whole, reports: Expanded clones were, on average, more numerous among CD8+ T cells than CD4+.

The method was immunoSEQ multiplex PCR; TCRdb's version includes in-frame clones alone and lacks a portion of them. The top ten hold more than 2.5% of the sample, which has approximately 69,000 clones, around nine tenths seen once. The CDR3 consists of 15 residues. The ends were cut back, 1 base at V and 4 bases at J, with 8 bases in the middle. The germline CDR1 and CDR2 sequences are MDHEN and SYDVKM. As for this clone: Antigen unknown.

Sample: CD4+ or CD8+ T cells sorted from blood, taken in a trial of the OX40 agonist ivuxolimab. This TCR was recovered from an adult with an advanced solid tumor such as melanoma, head and neck, liver or kidney cancer. The chain links TRBV28 to TRBJ1-6, with a possible D match to TRBD1 (5 bases). Here the CDR3 DNA reads TGTGCCAGCAGTTTATCGGGGGTTTATAATTCACCCCTCCACTTT. It specifies CASSLSGVYNSPLHF.